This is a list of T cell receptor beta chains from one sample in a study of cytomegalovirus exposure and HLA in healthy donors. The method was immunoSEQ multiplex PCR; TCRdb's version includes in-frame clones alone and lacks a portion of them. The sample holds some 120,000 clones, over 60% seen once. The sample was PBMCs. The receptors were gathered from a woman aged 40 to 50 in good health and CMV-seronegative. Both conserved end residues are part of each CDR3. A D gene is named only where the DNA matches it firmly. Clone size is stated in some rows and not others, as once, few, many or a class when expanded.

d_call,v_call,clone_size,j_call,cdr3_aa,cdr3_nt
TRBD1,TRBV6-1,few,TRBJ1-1,CASSQDRVGNTEAFF,TGTGCCAGCAGTCAGGACAGGGTTGGTAACACTGAAGCTTTCTTT
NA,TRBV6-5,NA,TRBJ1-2,CASSNQVVGGYTF,TGTGCCAGCAGCAACCAGGTGGTTGGTGGCTACACCTTC
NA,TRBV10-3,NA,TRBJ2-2,CAISDPGVGTGEATGELFF,TGTGCCATCAGTGATCCTGGAGTAGGAACAGGGGAGGCCACCGGGGAGCTGTTTTTT
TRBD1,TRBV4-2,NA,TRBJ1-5,CASSQATGDRNQPQHF,TGTGCCAGCAGCCAGGCCACGGGGGACAGAAATCAGCCCCAGCATTTT
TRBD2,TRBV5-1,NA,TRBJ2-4,CASSVGGKRENALAKNSQYF,TGCGCCAGCAGTGTGGGTGGAAAGCGGGAGAACGCACTAGCCAAAAACAGTCAGTACTTC
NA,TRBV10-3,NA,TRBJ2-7,CAISGAAEQYF,TGTGCCATCAGTGGGGCAGCCGAGCAGTACTTC
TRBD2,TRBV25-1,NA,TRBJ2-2,CASSDSGLARNTGELFF,TGTGCCAGCAGTGATTCGGGACTAGCGAGGAACACCGGGGAGCTGTTTTTT
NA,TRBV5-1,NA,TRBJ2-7,CASSLSGGRNEQYF,TGCGCCAGCAGCTTGTCCGGGGGACGGAACGAGCAGTACTTC
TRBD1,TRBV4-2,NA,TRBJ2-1,CASSQPQGDNEQFF,TGTGCCAGCAGCCAACCACAGGGGGACAATGAGCAGTTCTTC
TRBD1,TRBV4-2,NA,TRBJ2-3,CASGQGYPDTQYF,TGTGCCAGCGGACAGGGTTATCCAGATACGCAGTATTTT
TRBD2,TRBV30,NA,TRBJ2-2,CAWSVFGREDLARELFF,TGTGCCTGGAGTGTATTCGGGCGGGAGGACCTCGCGAGGGAGCTGTTTTTT
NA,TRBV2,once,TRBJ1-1,CASSGGGYTEAFF,TGTGCCAGCAGCGGTGGAGGTTACACTGAAGCTTTCTTT
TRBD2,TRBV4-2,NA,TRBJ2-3,CASSQGREGQSQYF,TGTGCCAGCAGCCAAGGGCGGGAGGGCCAATCGCAGTATTTT
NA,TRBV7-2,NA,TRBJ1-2,CASSPTHYSNYGYTF,TGTGCCAGCAGCCCTACCCATTACTCTAACTATGGCTACACCTTC